This T cell receptor (beta chain) stems from a study of cytomegalovirus exposure and HLA in healthy donors. Concerning this clone: Antigen specificity is unknown.

Germline V CDR1 and CDR2: SGHRS, YFSETQ. The CDR3 contains 17 residues. Trimming took 3 bases from V and 0 from J; bases not matched to a gene: 5. PCR was performed using 60 Vbeta and 13 Jbeta primers. The table came from immunoSEQ multiplex PCR; TCRdb's copy has only in-frame clones and leaves some out. The sample has some 130,000 clones, 55% to 80% seen once. The study's findings and limits: There were some V segments, including TRBV6-2 and TRBV6-3, excluded as indistinguishable.

The sequencing sample was made of PBMCs. This clonotype originated in a woman between 35 and 50 years old in good health and CMV-seronegative. The J gene is TRBJ2-5, the V gene TRBV5-1, with TRBD2 matching 13 bases. This CDR3 reads CASSSGLAGIDQETQYF. CDR3 nucleotides: TGCGCCAGCAGCTCGGGACTAGCGGGGATAGACCAAGAGACCCAGTACTTC. The entire variable domain, with the rest obtained from reference TRBV5-1 and TRBJ2-5, is as follows: KAGVTQTPRYLIKTRGQQVTLSCSPISGHRSVSWYQQTPGQGLQFLFEYFSETQRNKGNFPGRFSGRQFSNSRSEMNVSTLELGDSALYLCASSSGLAGIDQETQYFGPGTRLLVL.